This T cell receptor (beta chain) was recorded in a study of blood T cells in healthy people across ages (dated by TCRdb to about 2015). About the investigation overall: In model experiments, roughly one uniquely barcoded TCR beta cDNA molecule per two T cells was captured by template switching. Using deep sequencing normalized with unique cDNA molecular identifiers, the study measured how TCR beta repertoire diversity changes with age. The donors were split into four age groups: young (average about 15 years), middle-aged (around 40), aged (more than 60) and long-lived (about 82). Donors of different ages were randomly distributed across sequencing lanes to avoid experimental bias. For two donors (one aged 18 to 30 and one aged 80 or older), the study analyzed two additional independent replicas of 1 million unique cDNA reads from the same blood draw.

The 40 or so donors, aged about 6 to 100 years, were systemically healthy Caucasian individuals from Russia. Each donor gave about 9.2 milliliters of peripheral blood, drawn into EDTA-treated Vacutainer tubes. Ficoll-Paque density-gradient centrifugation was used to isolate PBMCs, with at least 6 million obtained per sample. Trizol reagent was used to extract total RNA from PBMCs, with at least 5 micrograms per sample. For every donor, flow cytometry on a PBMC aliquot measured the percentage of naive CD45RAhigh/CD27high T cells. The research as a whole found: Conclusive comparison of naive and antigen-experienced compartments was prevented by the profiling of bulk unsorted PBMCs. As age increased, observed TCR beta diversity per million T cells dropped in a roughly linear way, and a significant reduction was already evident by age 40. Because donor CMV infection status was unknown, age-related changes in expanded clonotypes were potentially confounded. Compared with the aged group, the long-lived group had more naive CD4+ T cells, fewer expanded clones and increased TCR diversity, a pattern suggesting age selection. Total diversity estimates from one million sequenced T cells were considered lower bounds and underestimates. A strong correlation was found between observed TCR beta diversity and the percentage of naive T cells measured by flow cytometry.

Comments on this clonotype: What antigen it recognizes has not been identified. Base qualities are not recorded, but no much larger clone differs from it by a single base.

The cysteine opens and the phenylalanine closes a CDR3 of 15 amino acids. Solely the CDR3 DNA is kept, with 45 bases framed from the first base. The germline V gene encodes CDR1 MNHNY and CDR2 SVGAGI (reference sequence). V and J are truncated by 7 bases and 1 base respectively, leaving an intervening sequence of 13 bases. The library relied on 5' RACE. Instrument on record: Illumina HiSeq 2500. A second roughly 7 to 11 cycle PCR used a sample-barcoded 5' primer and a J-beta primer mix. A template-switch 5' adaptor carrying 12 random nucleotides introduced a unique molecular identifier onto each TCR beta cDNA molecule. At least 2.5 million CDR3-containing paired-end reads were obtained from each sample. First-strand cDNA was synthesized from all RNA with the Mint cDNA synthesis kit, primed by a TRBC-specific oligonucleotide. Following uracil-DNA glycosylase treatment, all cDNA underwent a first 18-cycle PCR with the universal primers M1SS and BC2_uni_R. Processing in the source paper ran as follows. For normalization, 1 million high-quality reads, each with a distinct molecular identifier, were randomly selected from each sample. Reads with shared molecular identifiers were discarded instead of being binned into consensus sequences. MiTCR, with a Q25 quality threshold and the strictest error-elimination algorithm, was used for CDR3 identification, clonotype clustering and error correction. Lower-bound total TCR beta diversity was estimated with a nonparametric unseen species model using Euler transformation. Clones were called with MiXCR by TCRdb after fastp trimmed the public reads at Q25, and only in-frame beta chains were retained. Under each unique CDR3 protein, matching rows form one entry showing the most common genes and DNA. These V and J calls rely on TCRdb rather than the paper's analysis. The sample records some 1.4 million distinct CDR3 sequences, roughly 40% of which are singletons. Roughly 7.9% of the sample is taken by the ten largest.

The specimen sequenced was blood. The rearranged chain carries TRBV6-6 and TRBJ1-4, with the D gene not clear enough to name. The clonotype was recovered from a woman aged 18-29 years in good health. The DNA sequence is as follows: TGTGCCAGCACCTCAAGGGAGAGAACTAATGAAAAACTGTTTTTT. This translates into CASTSRERTNEKLFF.